These 8 T cell receptor beta chains were all obtained from the same sample, sequenced in a study of T cell repertoires in cytomegalovirus infection. MiXCR, run by TCRdb on the reads, gives a single entry per CDR3 protein. The top ten hold 15% to 20% of the sample, which has around 240,000 distinct CDR3 sequences, under 25% seen once. Input material: CD8+ T cells from PBMCs. The receptor source for this set is a human donor in good health (CMV status not recorded). Some clones in this sample may be carry-over from other donors' samples.

V usage is TRBV27 and J usage is TRBJ2-3; D call uncertain. Trimming pared 3 bases from V and 4 bases from J, leaving 8 bases between. The CDR3 totals 13 residues. Germline assignment: CDR1 MNHEY and CDR2 SMNVEV (reference sequence). CDR3 sequence (DNA): TGTGCCAGCAGTTTCTCATCGCCAGATACGCAGTATTTT. Translation gives CASSFSSPDTQYF.

The table lists this clonotype with a few counts. The chain recombines TRBV9 with TRBJ2-4, with TRBD2 as a possible D gene (5 bases). This CDR3 is 14 amino acids long. V gave up 4 bases and J gave up 8 bases, with 16 bases separating them. The V gene's germline CDR1 is SGDLS and CDR2 YYNGEE. The CDR3 region has the DNA TGTGCCAGCAGCCCATCCACGGGGATAGACATTCAGTACTTC. Translated, it gives CASSPSTGIDIQYF.

In its sample, this clonotype was seen a few times. The CDR3 nucleotides are TGTGCCACCGCCGCGGGGACAAACACTGAAGCTTTCTTT. Encoded protein: CATAAGTNTEAFF. V is TRBV19 and J is TRBJ1-1, with a weak D call TRBD1 (6 bases). This CDR3 contains 13 residues. Looked up from germline, CDR1 is LNHDA and CDR2 is SQIVND (reference sequence). Trimming stripped 10 bases from V and 2 bases from J, with 14 bases between.

This clonotype was seen at least ten times. V and J are TRBV5-6 and TRBJ1-1; 9 bases are a match to TRBD1. The V gene end was trimmed by 1 base and the J gene end by 3 bases; junction bases not matched to a gene: 4. CDR1 is SGHDT, CDR2 YYEEEE, per germline. The CDR3 is 15 residues long. The CDR3 spells CASSLWDREDTEAFF. Here the CDR3 DNA reads TGTGCCAGCAGCTTGTGGGACAGGGAGGACACTGAAGCTTTCTTT. Looking up the rest from reference TRBV5-6 and TRBJ1-1 gives the full variable domain: DAGVTQSPTHLIKTRGQQVTLRCSPKSGHDTVSWYQQALGQGPQFIFQYYEEEERQRGNFPDRFSGHQFPNYSSELNVNALLLGDSALYLCASSLWDREDTEAFFGQGTRLTVV.

This sequence joins TRBV28 and TRBJ1-2; maybe TRBD1 (5 bases). The CDR3 contains 14 residues. The germline gives CDR1 MDHEN, CDR2 SYDVKM. V lost 5 bases and J lost 7, with 17 bases in between. Written as DNA, the CDR3 is TGTGCCAGCAGTACTATAGAGGACCAGGGTGGCTACACCTTC. It specifies CASSTIEDQGGYTF.

This clonotype was recorded at least ten times. The chain combines TRBV5-1 with TRBJ1-1, with D hard to call. CDR1 SGHRS and CDR2 YFSETQ come from the germline V gene. The V and J ends lost 2 bases and 0 bases respectively, with 11 bases between them. The CDR3 spans 15 residues. The CDR3 nucleotides read TGCGCCAGCAGCTTATTTCGGAATCTGAACACTGAAGCTTTCTTT. The encoded protein is CASSLFRNLNTEAFF.

There are many counts of this clonotype. The chain carries TRBV7-2 and TRBJ2-1, with TRBD2 identical over 14 bases. J was trimmed by 0 bases and V by 2 bases; bases with no gene match: 9. This CDR3 is 20 amino acids long. Germline V CDR1 and CDR2: SGHTA, FQGNSA. CDR3 DNA: TGTGCCAGCAGCTTAACGTGGACTAGCGGGGGGCAGAGCTCCTACAATGAGCAGTTCTTC. Its translation is CASSLTWTSGGQSSYNEQFF.

Concerning this clonotype itself: The junction shows a germline mismatch at one end, possibly a read error. CDR3 coding DNA: TGTGTCAGCAGTCGGACAGGGGGATTTTACGAGCAGTACTTC. This codes for CVSSRTGGFYEQYF. The chain has TRBV12-3 or TRBV12-4 and TRBJ2-7; 10 bases align to TRBD1. This CDR3 has 14 residues.